Following are 23 T cell receptor beta chains from one sample sequenced in a study of T cells in Graves' hyperthyroidism and ophthalmopathy. RNA transcripts gave rise to amplified TCR beta CDR3 regions. An initial round of RT-PCR targeting the TCR CDR3 relied on the HTBI primer set. Using its own MiXCR run on the multiplex PCR reads, TCRdb lists one record per CDR3 protein. Counted here are about 530,000 distinct CDR3 sequences, approximately 17% occurring once; the ten biggest clones make up 17%. The material sequenced was blood. The source is a woman aged 18-35 years with Graves' ophthalmopathy.

The sample holds a few counts of this clonotype. The chain is built from TRBV13 and TRBJ2-6; 10 nucleotides align to TRBD1. V lost 5 bases, J lost 2 bases, and 15 bases stayed unmatched. The V gene's germline CDR1 is PRHDT and CDR2 FYEKMQ (reference sequence). The CDR3 is 20 amino acids. The CDR3 region is CASSPYSGTGDLAGANVLTF. CDR3 DNA sequence: TGTGCCAGCAGCCCCTACTCCGGGACAGGGGATCTGGCTGGGGCCAACGTCCTGACTTTC.

This clonotype has only a few counts. The chain uses TRBV20-1 and TRBJ2-1, with 9 bases lining up with TRBD2. Losses at the gene ends were 0 bases for V and 7 bases for J; bases not matched to a gene: 10. Germline loops: CDR1 DFQATT, CDR2 SNEGSKA (reference sequence). The CDR3 is 16 amino acids. For the CDR3, the DNA is TGCAGTGCTAGAGATCCGAGCGGGGGGTTTCGGAATGAGCAGTTCTTC. This encodes CSARDPSGGFRNEQFF.

The V and J genes are TRBV4-1 and TRBJ2-3; 7 bases agree with TRBD1. The CDR3 has 15 residues. J was trimmed by 5 bases and V by 1 base; bases with no gene match: 6. Germline loops: CDR1 MGHRA, CDR2 YSYEKL. The DNA of the CDR3 is TGCGCCAGCAGCCAAGTAGAGGGGGCGGTAGATACGCAGTATTTT. As protein: CASSQVEGAVDTQYF.

The chain is built from TRBV13 and TRBJ2-7; TRBD2 is a possible D gene (5 bases). Germline-derived CDR1 and CDR2 are PRHDT and FYEKMQ (reference sequence). The V and J ends lost 4 bases and 3 bases respectively, with 16 bases between them. This CDR3 contains 15 residues. CDR3 sequence: CASSSRLRRNYEQYF. In DNA, the CDR3 is TGTGCCAGCAGCTCCCGCCTCAGGAGGAACTACGAGCAGTACTTC.

At least ten counts were recorded for this clonotype. This chain uses TRBV20-1 with TRBJ1-2, with 7 bases fitting TRBD1. The CDR3 loop spans 14 amino acids. The V gene end was trimmed by 5 bases and the J gene end by 8 bases; junction bases not matched to a gene: 14. Germline-derived CDR1 and CDR2 are DFQATT and SNEGSKA (reference sequence). CDR3 DNA: TGCAGTGCTCCGGAGGGGGACAGTCCTGGAGGCTACACCTTC. Its translation is CSAPEGDSPGGYTF.

This clonotype was observed a few times. The rearrangement joins TRBV11-2 to TRBJ1-3, with D tentatively TRBD1 (5 bases). The CDR3 covers 14 residues. The V gene lost 6 bases and the J gene lost 2 bases, with 11 bases spanning the gap. Germline CDR1 is SGHAT and CDR2 is FQNNGV. The CDR3 bases are TGTGCCAGCAGACAGGAAGGGGCTGGAAACACCATATATTTT. The encoded protein is CASRQEGAGNTIYF.

In its sample, this clonotype was seen a few times. The chain couples TRBV7-6 to TRBJ2-7; a weak D match, TRBD2 (7 bases). The V end lost 0 bases, the J end lost 4 bases, and 16 bases lay between the germline ends. The CDR3 is made up of 16 amino acids. Germline V gene sequence: CDR1 SGHVS, CDR2 FNYEAQ. CDR3 protein: CASSLARGALAYEQYF. DNA of the CDR3: TGTGCCAGCAGCTTAGCCCGGGGGGCTTTGGCGTACGAGCAGTACTTC.

This clonotype has only a few counts. This rearrangement joins TRBV28 to TRBJ1-6; a weak D match, TRBD1 (5 bases). The germline V gene has CDR1 MDHEN and CDR2 SYDVKM. The CDR3 extends over 18 amino acids. Deletions cut 5 bases from V and 0 bases from J, with 17 bases between. CDR3: CASSPLIGESSYNSPLHF. The CDR3, as DNA: TGTGCCAGCAGTCCACTAATAGGGGAAAGCTCCTATAATTCACCCCTCCACTTT.

This clonotype showed up many times. The CDR3 reads CASSGYTDTQYF. The CDR3 DNA reads TGTGCCAGCAGCGGCTACACAGATACGCAGTATTTT. The chain joins TRBV7-2 to TRBJ2-3, with D unclear. The ends were cut back, 5 bases at V and 2 bases at J, with 5 bases in the middle. This CDR3 has 12 residues. Germline CDR1 SGHTA, CDR2 FQGNSA.

The chain is built from TRBV5-1 and TRBJ1-1; tentative D call: TRBD1 (5 bases). The CDR3 consists of 13 residues. CDR1 is SGHRS, CDR2 YFSETQ, per germline. Trimming removed 4 bases at V and 7 bases at J, with 14 bases between. The CDR3, as DNA: TGCGCCAGCAGCGACGGGACCGATGTTGAAGCTTTCTTT. Protein: CASSDGTDVEAFF.

The sample holds many counts of this clonotype. This CDR3 reads CASSDFTRTGLNEQFF. In nucleotides, the CDR3 is TGTGCCAGCAGTGATTTTACCAGGACAGGGTTGAATGAGCAGTTCTTC. The gene calls are TRBV6-1 and TRBJ2-1; 8 nucleotides align to TRBD1. Germline V gene sequence: CDR1 MNHNS, CDR2 SASEGT. The CDR3 totals 16 residues. V lost 3 bases and J lost 7; bases outside the gene matches: 11.

In this sample, this clonotype turned up many times. The rearrangement links TRBV20-1 to TRBJ1-2; 7 nucleotides line up with TRBD1. The CDR3 extends over 14 amino acids. J was trimmed by 8 bases and V by 0 bases; bases with no gene match: 9. The germline gives CDR1 DFQATT, CDR2 SNEGSKA (reference sequence). DNA for the CDR3: TGCAGTGCTAGAGATAACAGGGGCGTACAAGGCTACACCTTC. Its protein is CSARDNRGVQGYTF.

This chain connects TRBV20-1 to TRBJ2-3, with 15 nucleotides matching TRBD2. With 6 bases clipped from V and 4 bases from J, the junction kept 8 bases outside the gene matches. This CDR3 is built from 16 residues. Germline CDR1 DFQATT, CDR2 SNEGSKA (reference sequence). The CDR3 nucleotides read TGCAGTGCCCCAGGACTAGCGGGAGGGCGGGCAGATACGCAGTATTTT. Translation gives CSAPGLAGGRADTQYF.

In its sample, this clonotype was seen many times. The chain employs TRBV2 and TRBJ2-7, with D perhaps being TRBD1 or TRBD2 (5 bases each). CDR3 length: 13 amino acids. Looked up from germline, CDR1 is SNHLY and CDR2 is FYNNEI. V was cut by 6 bases and J by 3 bases, with 12 bases left in between. CDR3 DNA: TGTGCCAGCAGCCGGGACGGCGACTACGAGCAGTACTTC. It translates to CASSRDGDYEQYF.

In this sample, this clonotype turned up many times. This sequence joins TRBV3-1 and TRBJ1-2, with a tentative D call TRBD1 (5 bases). V lost 1 base and J lost 3, with 15 bases in between. This CDR3 spans 16 amino acids. Germline assignment: CDR1 LGHDT and CDR2 YNNKEL (reference sequence). This chain's CDR3 is CASSQVGHPGYYGYTF. The CDR3 DNA reads TGTGCCAGCAGCCAAGTTGGACATCCGGGATACTATGGCTACACCTTC.

This clonotype was seen many times. This chain joins TRBV28 and TRBJ2-7, with a weak D call TRBD1 (6 bases). The V and J ends lost 2 bases and 3 bases respectively, with 11 bases between them. From germline, CDR1 is MDHEN and CDR2 SYDVKM. CDR3 length equals 14 residues. The CDR3 reads CASSLHRVGYEQYF. Written as DNA, the CDR3 is TGTGCCAGCAGTTTACACAGGGTGGGCTACGAGCAGTACTTC.

This clonotype was seen repeatedly, ten times or more. The CDR3 DNA follows: TGTGCCAGCAGCCAAGATCTGTCAGACACCTACAATGAGCAGTTCTTC. Its translation is CASSQDLSDTYNEQFF. This chain uses TRBV3-1 with TRBJ2-1; no firm D call. V lost 0 bases and J lost 2, with 11 bases in between. The CDR3 covers 16 residues. The germline CDR1 and CDR2 sequences are LGHDT and YNNKEL (reference sequence).

On this clonotype itself: A much more abundant neighbour one base away suggests this may be a read error. The V call is TRBV15, the J call TRBJ2-1; 9 nucleotides match TRBD2. The germline CDR1 and CDR2 sequences are LNHNV and YYDKDF (reference sequence). The CDR3 covers 17 residues. CDR3 sequence (DNA): TGTGCCACCAGCGGAGACCCTGGCCTAGCGGGGTACAATGAGCAGTTCTTC. Protein: CATSGDPGLAGYNEQFF.

This clonotype was seen ten or more times. This chain joins TRBV7-3 and TRBJ2-1; D is perhaps TRBD1 (6 bases). The CDR3 loop spans 14 amino acids. The ends were cut back, 6 bases at V and 5 bases at J, with 14 bases in the middle. The germline V gene has CDR1 SGHTA and CDR2 FQGTGA. For the CDR3, the DNA is TGTGCCAGCAGGAAAGCAGGGGCTGACAATGAGCAGTTCTTC. It codes for CASRKAGADNEQFF. Using reference TRBV7-3 and TRBJ2-1 for the parts outside the CDR3, the full variable domain is GAGVSQTPSNKVTEKGKYVELRCDPISGHTALYWYRQSLGQGPEFLIYFQGTGAADDSGLPNDRFFAVRPEGSVSTLKIQRTERGDSAVYLCASRKAGADNEQFFGPGTRLTVL.

This clonotype was picked up many times. This sequence joins TRBV2 and TRBJ1-2; TRBD1 matches 10 bases. There are 14 residues in the CDR3. Germline CDR1 and CDR2: SNHLY and FYNNEI. The V gene end was trimmed by 10 bases and the J gene end by 8 bases; junction bases not matched to a gene: 13. This CDR3 reads CATISETGGKGYTF. The CDR3 DNA sequence: TGTGCCACCATTAGCGAGACAGGGGGCAAAGGCTACACCTTC.

This clonotype was counted between two and nine times. The chain combines TRBV20-1 with TRBJ2-1; 11 nucleotides agree with TRBD2. The length of the CDR3 is 15 residues. CDR1 is DFQATT and CDR2 is SNEGSKA in the germline V gene (reference sequence). V was clipped by 8 bases and J by 4 bases; unmatched bases: 10. CDR3 nucleotide sequence: TGCAGTCTAACTAGCGGGACTAGCGGTTACAATGAGCAGTTCTTC. Encoded protein: CSLTSGTSGYNEQFF.

This clonotype turned up a few times. The rearrangement uses TRBV5-1 and TRBJ1-4, with D unresolved. This CDR3 is built from 12 residues. Germline loops: CDR1 SGHRS, CDR2 YFSETQ. Trimming removed 5 bases at V and 6 bases at J, with 8 bases between. In DNA form, the CDR3 reads TGCGCCAGCAGTGAGACTCATGAAAAACTGTTTTTT. It translates to CASSETHEKLFF.

This clonotype has just a few counts. The J gene is TRBJ2-5, the V gene TRBV20-1; 14 bases map to TRBD2. The V gene end was trimmed by 3 bases and the J gene end by 0 bases; junction bases not matched to a gene: 9. Germline assignment: CDR1 DFQATT and CDR2 SNEGSKA (reference sequence). The CDR3 is 18 amino acids. The CDR3 reads CSASDGTSGGLYQETQYF. CDR3 in DNA: TGCAGTGCTAGTGACGGGACTAGCGGGGGCCTCTACCAAGAGACCCAGTACTTC.